The 7 T cell receptor beta chains reported below all come from one sample, sequenced in a study of regulatory T cells in long-lasting Graves disease. Construction of the TCR beta libraries employed iRepertoire HTBI primers in conjunction with Arm-PCR of CDR3 regions. TCRdb analysed the multiplex PCR reads with MiXCR anew, one entry per CDR3 protein. The table includes under 700,000 distinct CDR3 sequences, roughly a sixth detected once. Time point in this sample: newly diagnosed GD, antithyroid drugs for less than 3 months. From PBMCs, RNA was extracted and then used to make the TCR library. The sample also formed part of further work on T cells in Graves' hyperthyroidism and ophthalmopathy.

Sequencing used peripheral blood mononuclear cells (PBMCs), obtained at new diagnosis, from a patient treated with antithyroid drugs. The receptor set was obtained from a woman aged 40 to 65 with Graves disease.

This clonotype has ten or more counts. This sequence joins TRBV12-3 or TRBV12-4 and TRBJ2-7, with TRBD1 identical over 9 bases. The CDR3 extends over 16 amino acids. With 0 bases clipped from V and 4 bases from J, the junction kept 7 bases outside the gene matches. The CDR3 sequence is CASSLAVTGGIYEQYF. The CDR3 DNA follows: TGTGCCAGCAGTTTAGCGGTGACAGGGGGTATTTACGAGCAGTACTTC.

This clonotype was counted ten times or more. The chain joins TRBV3-1 to TRBJ1-1; D is possibly TRBD1 (5 bases). The CDR3 loop spans 14 amino acids. The V end lost 8 bases, the J end lost 1 base, and 14 bases lay between the germline ends. Per the germline V gene, CDR1 is LGHDT and CDR2 is YNNKEL (reference sequence). This CDR3 reads CASGGGVWNTEAFF. CDR3 coding DNA: TGTGCCAGCGGGGGGGGGGTCTGGAACACTGAAGCTTTCTTT.

This clonotype was seen many times. The chain has TRBV2 and TRBJ1-2, with 7 positions matching TRBD1. CDR1 is SNHLY, CDR2 FYNNEI, per germline. V shed 6 bases, J shed 4 bases, and the junction held 11 bases outside the gene matches. This CDR3 region has 15 residues. The CDR3 loop reads CASSVRQGELYGYTF. DNA of the CDR3: TGTGCCAGCAGCGTAAGGCAGGGGGAGCTCTATGGCTACACCTTC.

The rearrangement links TRBV6-5 to TRBJ2-1; 12 nucleotides line up with TRBD1. V was pared by 2 bases and J by 4 bases, with 6 bases of the junction left unmatched. This CDR3 region has 17 residues. Germline V gene lookup returns CDR1 MNHEY and CDR2 SVGAGI. The CDR3 DNA reads as TGTGCCAGCAGTTACCCTAGGGACAGGGGGCTATACAATGAGCAGTTCTTC. Its protein product is CASSYPRDRGLYNEQFF.

The sample holds many counts of this clonotype. V usage is TRBV5-1 and J usage is TRBJ1-2, with 10 bases matching TRBD1. There are 15 residues in the CDR3. The J segment lost 2 bases and the V segment lost 4 bases, leaving 5 bases of the junction unmatched. Per the germline V gene, CDR1 is SGHRS and CDR2 is YFSETQ. In nucleotides, the CDR3 is TGCGCCAGCAGCCTCCGGGACAGGGGAAACTATGGCTACACCTTC. As protein: CASSLRDRGNYGYTF.

In this sample, this clonotype turned up many times. As DNA, the CDR3 is TGTGCCTGGAGAACTGAACAGGGGGCTTTGGGAGCTTTCTTT. This sequence encodes CAWRTEQGALGAFF. J is TRBJ1-1 and V is TRBV30; 9 nucleotides agree with TRBD1. Germline CDR1 and CDR2: GTSNPN and SVGIG (reference sequence). V gave up 3 bases and J gave up 10 bases; unmatched junction bases: 12. This CDR3 has 14 amino acids. The entire variable domain, with the rest obtained from reference TRBV30 and TRBJ1-1, is as follows: SQTIHQWPATLVQPVGSPLSLECTVEGTSNPNLYWYRQAAGRGLQLLFYSVGIGQISSEVPQNLSASRPQDRQFILSSKKLLLSDSGFYLCAWRTEQGALGAFFGQGTRLTVV.

This clonotype was observed a handful of times. The chain couples TRBV10-3 to TRBJ1-2; TRBD1 is a possible D gene (6 bases). Trimming took off 7 bases at V and 2 bases at J, with 11 bases between the two ends. The length of the CDR3 is 13 residues. The germline V gene has CDR1 ENHRY and CDR2 SYGVKD. The CDR3 coding sequence is TGTGCCATCAAGGCAGGGGTCAACTATGGCTACACCTTC. Translating it yields CAIKAGVNYGYTF.